Listed below are T cell receptor beta chains from one sample, sequenced in a study of blood T cell repertoires in COVID-19. TCRdb's table, derived via immunoSEQ multiplex PCR, lists solely in-frame clones and lacks some. The data show under 300,000 clones, 90% seen once. The sequenced material came from peripheral blood. The origin of the receptors is a woman aged 60 to 75 with COVID-19, enrolled during active disease. Both conserved end residues are part of each CDR3. Each record gives: clone size, D gene, V gene, J gene, CDR3 protein, CDR3 DNA. A D gene is named only where the DNA matches it firmly. Rows give clone size only sometimes, using once, few, many, or a class for an expanded clone.

-	TRBD2	TRBV11-3	TRBJ2-5	CASSPTSRQETQYF	TGTGCCAGCAGCCCGACTAGCAGGCAAGAGACCCAGTACTTC
-	TRBD1	TRBV4-1	TRBJ2-7	CASSQGTGTGTYEQYF	TGCGCCAGCAGCCAAGGTACCGGGACAGGGACGTACGAGCAGTACTTC
-	TRBD1	TRBV6-2/TRBV6-3	TRBJ1-2	CASSTTGYGYTF	TGTGCCAGCAGTACGACAGGGTATGGCTACACCTTC
-	TRBD1	TRBV6-5	TRBJ1-2	CASSTTGAHGYTF	TGTGCCAGCAGTACTACAGGGGCCCATGGCTACACCTTC
-	-	TRBV2	TRBJ1-5	CASALSPLAQHF	TGTGCCAGCGCGCTCTCTCCGTTAGCCCAGCATTTT
few	-	TRBV5-5	TRBJ2-7	CASSLWRDYEQYF	TGTGCCAGCAGCTTGTGGAGGGACTACGAGCAGTACTTC
-	TRBD2	TRBV5-4	TRBJ2-5	CASSPRTSGGTAQYF	TGTGCCAGCAGCCCCAGGACTAGCGGGGGAACGGCCCAGTACTTC
once	-	TRBV2	TRBJ1-3	CASSADTSGNTIYF	TGTGCCAGCAGCGCGGACACTTCTGGAAACACCATATATTTT
-	-	TRBV2	TRBJ1-4	CASTTGGLKLFF	TGTGCCAGCACAACAGGTGGGCTAAAACTGTTTTTT
-	TRBD2	TRBV7-2	TRBJ2-5	CASSPTSGTSGGRETQYF	TGTGCCAGCAGCCCCACGTCCGGGACTAGCGGGGGAAGGGAGACCCAGTACTTC
-	TRBD1	TRBV7-9	TRBJ1-1	CASSGTGGRTEAFF	TGTGCCAGCAGCGGAACAGGGGGCCGGACTGAAGCTTTCTTT
-	-	TRBV19	TRBJ1-3	CASSIGVVEAGNTIYF	TGTGCCAGTAGTATCGGGGTGGTAGAGGCTGGAAACACCATATATTTT
-	-	TRBV7-2	TRBJ1-5	CASSSGADQPQHF	TGTGCCAGCAGCTCTGGAGCGGATCAGCCCCAGCATTTT
-	TRBD2	TRBV5-1	TRBJ2-5	CASSGGTSGGMETQYF	TGCGCCAGCAGCGGAGGGACTAGCGGGGGGATGGAGACCCAGTACTTC
few	TRBD1	TRBV19	TRBJ1-1	CASRIRGRTEAFF	TGTGCCAGTAGGATCAGGGGGAGGACTGAAGCTTTCTTT
-	-	TRBV25-1	TRBJ1-4	CASSEPGPSNEKLFF	TGTGCCAGCAGTGAACCAGGGCCATCTAATGAAAAACTGTTTTTT
-	-	TRBV11-2	TRBJ1-1	CASSLERVHTEAFF	TGTGCCAGCAGCTTAGAACGAGTTCACACTGAAGCTTTCTTT
-	TRBD1	TRBV19	TRBJ1-2	CASSTNRGGYTF	TGTGCCAGTAGTACAAACAGGGGTGGCTACACCTTC
-	TRBD2	TRBV27	TRBJ2-7	CASSTSGAVYEQYF	TGTGCCAGCAGTACTAGCGGGGCCGTCTACGAGCAGTACTTC
-	-	TRBV4-2	TRBJ1-2	CASSQELRTYTF	TGTGCCAGCAGCCAAGAACTGAGAACCTACACCTTC
-	TRBD1	TRBV25-1	TRBJ1-1	CASSSTTGTPLPNTEAFF	TGTGCCAGCAGTAGCACGACAGGGACTCCTTTACCGAACACTGAAGCTTTCTTT
-	-	TRBV4-3	TRBJ1-6	CASSQGGTSYNSPLHF	TGCGCCAGCAGCCAGGGGGGGACCTCCTATAATTCACCCCTCCACTTT
-	-	TRBV27	TRBJ2-3	CASSLYSSAKLDTQYF	TGTGCCAGCAGTTTATACTCTAGCGCGAAACTAGATACGCAGTATTTT
-	-	TRBV7-9	TRBJ1-2	CASSSGGIFGYTF	TGTGCCAGCAGCTCCGGGGGGATTTTTGGCTACACCTTC
-	-	TRBV27	TRBJ2-2	CASSFGLSWRAGLAGELFF	TGTGCCAGCAGTTTTGGGCTAAGTTGGAGGGCAGGGTTGGCCGGGGAGCTGTTTTTT
-	TRBD1	TRBV9	TRBJ1-1	CASSVGGRTGRGTEAFF	TGTGCTAGCAGCGTAGGGGGTCGGACAGGGCGCGGCACTGAAGCTTTCTTT
-	-	TRBV19	TRBJ1-3	CASSTVSGNTIYF	TGTGCCAGCTCAACGGTATCCGGAAACACCATATATTTT
-	-	TRBV20-1	TRBJ2-7	CSASSGVGYEQYF	TGCAGTGCTAGTTCAGGGGTGGGCTACGAGCAGTACTTC
-	-	TRBV5-4	TRBJ2-5	CASSLSLGEVETQYF	TGTGCCAGCAGCTTGTCTCTAGGGGAGGTTGAGACCCAGTACTTC
-	-	TRBV6-5	TRBJ1-1	CASSYKEGDTEAFF	TGTGCCAGCAGTTACAAAGAGGGAGACACTGAAGCTTTCTTT
-	-	TRBV5-4	TRBJ2-1	CASSLGANEQFF	TGTGCCAGCAGCTTGGGCGCGAATGAGCAGTTCTTC
few	-	TRBV7-3	TRBJ1-1	CASSLTWREASPTFF	TGTGCCAGCAGCTTAACTTGGCGGGAGGCCAGTCCGACTTTCTTT
-	TRBD1	TRBV6-5	TRBJ1-2	CASSSRTGGHYGYTF	TGTGCCAGCAGTTCTCGGACAGGGGGGCACTATGGCTACACCTTC
-	-	TRBV27	TRBJ1-2	CASRAGRQAGGYTF	TGTGCCAGCCGGGCGGGCCGACAGGCAGGTGGCTACACCTTC
-	TRBD1	TRBV5-1	TRBJ2-7	CASRPRTGASYEQYF	TGCGCCAGCAGACCCCGGACAGGGGCCTCCTACGAGCAGTACTTC
-	-	TRBV2	TRBJ1-5	CASSEAPGRNQPQHF	TGTGCCAGCAGTGAAGCACCAGGCCGGAATCAGCCCCAGCATTTT
-	-	TRBV2	TRBJ1-5	CASSDGGLGQPQHF	TGTGCCAGCAGTGATGGGGGCCTAGGTCAGCCCCAGCATTTT
-	TRBD1	TRBV29-1	TRBJ1-6	CSVRTGTGNNSPLHF	TGCAGCGTTCGAACCGGGACAGGCAATAATTCACCCCTCCACTTT
-	-	TRBV27	TRBJ1-6	CASSRPGNSPLHF	TGTGCCAGCTCCCGACCAGGGAATTCACCCCTCCACTTT
-	-	TRBV3-1/TRBV3-2	TRBJ2-5	CASSQAVTGVNQETQYF	TGTGCCAGCAGCCAAGCGGTCACGGGGGTTAACCAAGAGACCCAGTACTTC
-	-	TRBV9	TRBJ2-5	CASSVGGVLQETQYF	TGTGCCAGCAGCGTAGGGGGGGTTTTACAAGAGACCCAGTACTTC
-	-	TRBV28	TRBJ1-2	CASSLSVSGYTF	TGTGCCAGCAGTTTATCTGTATCTGGCTACACCTTC
-	TRBD1	TRBV6-1	TRBJ2-7	CASSGAGTGRYEQYF	TGTGCCAGCAGTGGAGCCGGGACAGGGAGATACGAGCAGTACTTC
-	TRBD2	TRBV5-1	TRBJ2-1	CASSPRLAGGTSSYNEQFF	TGCGCCAGCAGCCCACGACTAGCGGGGGGGACCAGCTCCTACAATGAGCAGTTCTTC
-	TRBD1	TRBV10-3	TRBJ2-7	CATTGGPPVYEQYF	TGTGCCACTACAGGGGGCCCTCCCGTCTACGAGCAGTACTTC
-	-	TRBV6-2/TRBV6-3	TRBJ1-1	CASSWGGRVTEAFF	TGTGCCAGCAGTTGGGGTGGCAGGGTCACTGAAGCTTTCTTT
-	-	TRBV6-5	TRBJ2-7	CASSSFRVAYEQYF	TGTGCCAGCAGTTCATTCAGGGTGGCCTACGAGCAGTACTTC
-	-	TRBV14	TRBJ2-2	CASSHYQTETTGELFF	TGTGCCAGCAGCCACTATCAGACAGAGACCACCGGGGAGCTGTTTTTT
-	-	TRBV29-1	TRBJ2-5	CSVAPKGETQYF	TGCAGCGTTGCCCCCAAGGGGGAGACCCAGTACTTC
-	TRBD2	TRBV30	TRBJ2-1	CAWSLRLGGGRDEQFF	TGTGCCTGGAGTCTCCGTCTTGGGGGGGGTCGGGATGAGCAGTTCTTC
few	-	TRBV25-1	TRBJ1-2	CASSDVSRGGSYGYTF	TGTGCCAGCAGTGATGTGTCTCGGGGGGGAAGTTATGGCTACACCTTC
-	-	TRBV7-2	TRBJ1-3	CASSPGRQSSGNTIYF	TGTGCCAGCAGCCCCGGCCGACAGAGCTCTGGAAACACCATATATTTT
-	-	TRBV10-2	TRBJ1-6	CASADSSPLHF	TGCGCCAGCGCGGACAGTTCACCCCTCCACTTT
-	TRBD2	TRBV4-2	TRBJ2-2	CASSHRTSGGLDTGELFF	TGTGCCAGCAGCCACCGGACTAGCGGGGGGCTAGACACCGGGGAGCTGTTTTTT
-	TRBD1	TRBV30	TRBJ1-2	CAWDPGQGYGYTF	TGTGCCTGGGATCCGGGACAGGGGTATGGCTACACCTTC
once	-	TRBV5-4	TRBJ1-1	CASSGNRDTTLPAGAFF	TGTGCCAGCAGCGGGAATCGGGACACTACTCTACCCGCCGGAGCTTTCTTT
-	-	TRBV13	TRBJ2-3	CASSYAGTDTQYF	TGTGCCAGCAGCTACGCGGGGACAGATACGCAGTATTTT
-	TRBD1	TRBV19	TRBJ1-6	CATHPGQGYFSYNSPLHF	TGTGCCACCCACCCGGGACAGGGTTATTTCTCCTATAATTCACCCCTCCACTTT
-	TRBD2	TRBV6-2/TRBV6-3	TRBJ2-1	CASSYHRSGGAGNEQFF	TGTGCCAGCAGTTACCACCGCAGCGGGGGGGCGGGCAATGAGCAGTTCTTC
-	-	TRBV4-1	TRBJ1-4	CASSHQGEKLFF	TGCGCCAGCAGCCATCAGGGTGAAAAACTGTTTTTT